This TCR beta chain was recorded in a study of shared clonotypes between healthy human individuals. Study-wide points: Sample collection involved blood only; tissue repertoires are likely different.

As originally analysed: As immunoSEQ supplied junction-only sequences (without quality scores), filtering differed. Using immunoSEQ multiplex PCR, the repertoire was profiled, and TCRdb retains in-frame clones only, with some absent. The V and J calls and clone size are taken from that table; D and trimming were inferred from the DNA. This sample carries roughly 1 million clones, 60% to 80% of them seen once, and the ten largest clones take approximately 1.5%. The CDR3 is 14 amino acids. The germline CDR1 and CDR2 sequences are ENHRY and SYGVKD. V trimming: 2 bases; J trimming: 10 bases; junction bases outside the gene matches: 3. As concerns this clone: Its specificity is unknown. The sample carries other DNA sequences with the same CDR3.

The V and J genes are TRBV10-3 and TRBJ1-6, with TRBD1 identical over 9 bases. Sequencing was done on a sample of memory CD4+ T cells sorted from blood. Subset noted: CD45RA-negative fraction. The clonotype was recovered from a man aged 18 to 30 in good health. CDR3 region: CAISEGQGLSPLHF. CDR3 sequence (DNA): TGTGCCATCAGTGAGGGACAGGGGTTATCACCCCTCCACTTT.